Listed below are T cell receptor beta chains from one sample, sequenced in a study of T cell responses to AZD1222 COVID-19 vaccine. Only in-frame clones appear in the TCRdb table, and some are missing; sequencing was by immunoSEQ multiplex PCR. Of about 180,000 clones in the sample, approximately 90% were seen once. Sequencing was performed on peripheral blood, taken 28 days after the second AZD1222 dose. The receptors were sampled from an adult who received the AZD1222 COVID-19 vaccine. The CDR3 runs from the conserved cysteine through the conserved F or W. Each record gives: clone size, CDR3 length, V gene, D gene, J gene, CDR3 DNA, CDR3 protein. D genes are given only for firm matches. Only part of the rows carry a size: once, few, many, or a class if the clone is expanded.

clone size: .
CDR3 length: 14
V gene: TRBV5-6
D gene: TRBD1
J gene: TRBJ2-5
CDR3 DNA: TGTGCCAGCAGCGGGACAGGGGTCCAAGAGACCCAGTACTTC
CDR3 protein: CASSGTGVQETQYF

clone size: .
CDR3 length: 15
V gene: TRBV11-3
D gene: .
J gene: TRBJ2-3
CDR3 DNA: TGTGCCAGCAGCTTGAGAGGGCCGGGCGCAGATACGCAGTATTTT
CDR3 protein: CASSLRGPGADTQYF

clone size: .
CDR3 length: 17
V gene: TRBV5-4
D gene: TRBD1
J gene: TRBJ2-7
CDR3 DNA: TGTGCCAGCAGCTTGGGGGGGACAGGGGGCATGATGTACGAGCAGTACTTC
CDR3 protein: CASSLGGTGGMMYEQYF

clone size: .
CDR3 length: 17
V gene: TRBV4-2
D gene: .
J gene: TRBJ2-3
CDR3 DNA: TGTGCCAGCAGCCAAGAAGGGAGCGGACCCCCGGGGGATACGCAGTATTTT
CDR3 protein: CASSQEGSGPPGDTQYF

clone size: .
CDR3 length: 15
V gene: TRBV5-4
D gene: TRBD2
J gene: TRBJ2-7
CDR3 DNA: TGTGCCAGCAGCCCGTTAGCGGGAGGGCCCTACGAGCAGTACTTC
CDR3 protein: CASSPLAGGPYEQYF

clone size: .
CDR3 length: 14
V gene: TRBV6-5
D gene: TRBD2
J gene: TRBJ2-3
CDR3 DNA: TGTGCCAGCAGTTACCGGGAGGTGACAGATACGCAGTATTTT
CDR3 protein: CASSYREVTDTQYF

clone size: .
CDR3 length: 15
V gene: TRBV7-2
D gene: TRBD2
J gene: TRBJ2-1
CDR3 DNA: TGTGCCAGCAGCAGACCGGGACTAGCGTTCAATGAGCAGTTCTTC
CDR3 protein: CASSRPGLAFNEQFF

clone size: .
CDR3 length: 18
V gene: TRBV6-6
D gene: TRBD1
J gene: TRBJ1-5
CDR3 DNA: TGTGCCAGCAGTCCCCTGGGCAGGGGGCAAATTGGCAATCAGCCCCAGCATTTT
CDR3 protein: CASSPLGRGQIGNQPQHF

clone size: .
CDR3 length: 13
V gene: TRBV5-4
D gene: .
J gene: TRBJ2-7
CDR3 DNA: TGTGCCAGCAGGGGAGGACAGAGTAGTGAGCAGTACTTC
CDR3 protein: CASRGGQSSEQYF

clone size: .
CDR3 length: 15
V gene: TRBV5-1
D gene: .
J gene: TRBJ2-2
CDR3 DNA: TGCGCCAGCAGCTTGTTCCCGGGAGCTGACGGGGAGCTGTTTTTT
CDR3 protein: CASSLFPGADGELFF

clone size: .
CDR3 length: 15
V gene: TRBV18
D gene: .
J gene: TRBJ1-2
CDR3 DNA: TGTGCCAGCTCACCACCGAGTCGGACAACTTATGGCTACACCTTC
CDR3 protein: CASSPPSRTTYGYTF

clone size: .
CDR3 length: 18
V gene: TRBV28
D gene: TRBD2
J gene: TRBJ2-7
CDR3 DNA: TGTGCCAGCAGTTCACCAATACTAGCGGGAGGGTCCCCTTACGAGCAGTACTTC
CDR3 protein: CASSSPILAGGSPYEQYF

clone size: .
CDR3 length: 16
V gene: TRBV5-1
D gene: TRBD2
J gene: TRBJ2-2
CDR3 DNA: TGCGCCAGCAGCTCCGGGACTAGCGGCTACACCGGGGAGCTGTTTTTT
CDR3 protein: CASSSGTSGYTGELFF

clone size: .
CDR3 length: 14
V gene: TRBV5-1
D gene: .
J gene: TRBJ2-5
CDR3 DNA: TGCGCCAGCAGCTTGAGGCAGTCCCAAGAGACCCAGTACTTC
CDR3 protein: CASSLRQSQETQYF

clone size: .
CDR3 length: 14
V gene: TRBV6-5
D gene: .
J gene: TRBJ1-1
CDR3 DNA: TGTGCCAGCAGGGCCGGGACTCTGAACACTGAAGCTTTCTTT
CDR3 protein: CASRAGTLNTEAFF

clone size: .
CDR3 length: 16
V gene: TRBV7-2
D gene: TRBD2
J gene: TRBJ2-3
CDR3 DNA: TGTGCCAGCAGTTCCGGACTAGCGGGGGGCACAGATACGCAGTATTTT
CDR3 protein: CASSSGLAGGTDTQYF

clone size: once
CDR3 length: 13
V gene: TRBV12-3/TRBV12-4
D gene: TRBD1
J gene: TRBJ1-2
CDR3 DNA: TGTGCCAGCAGCTTGACAGGGGGCGCGGGCTACACCTTC
CDR3 protein: CASSLTGGAGYTF

clone size: .
CDR3 length: 14
V gene: TRBV11-2
D gene: .
J gene: TRBJ1-1
CDR3 DNA: TGTGCCAGCAGCTTAGGACACCAGAACACTGAAGCTTTCTTT
CDR3 protein: CASSLGHQNTEAFF

clone size: .
CDR3 length: 15
V gene: TRBV10-3
D gene: .
J gene: TRBJ2-5
CDR3 DNA: TGTGCCATCAGTAACCAATCTAGCGCATCGGAGACCCAGTACTTC
CDR3 protein: CAISNQSSASETQYF